Each of the 15 T cell receptor beta chains below was sequenced from the same sample in a study of OX40 agonist ivuxolimab in advanced cancers. Assay: immunoSEQ multiplex PCR; the TCRdb copy retains only in-frame clones and omits some. The sample contains some 64,000 clones, about 90% of which appear only once. The sequences come from CD4+ or CD8+ T cells sorted from blood, collected in a trial of the OX40 agonist ivuxolimab. Every receptor here comes from an adult with an advanced solid tumor such as melanoma, head and neck, liver or kidney cancer.

The chain joins TRBV5-1 to TRBJ2-5; either TRBD1 or TRBD2 may supply D (5 bases each). With 1 base removed from V and 5 bases from J, the gap between germline ends came to 9 bases. The CDR3 has 13 amino acids. Germline CDR1 and CDR2: SGHRS and YFSETQ. The CDR3 nucleotides read TGCGCCAGCAGCTTGCCCGAGGGGGAGACCCAGTACTTC. Encoded protein: CASSLPEGETQYF.

This clone was counted a single time. This chain joins TRBV28 and TRBJ1-5, with D possibly TRBD1 on 5 matching bases. The CDR3 has 12 amino acids. The V gene lost 7 bases and the J gene lost 6 bases, with 10 bases spanning the gap. From germline, CDR1 is MDHEN and CDR2 SYDVKM. The CDR3 loop reads CASNLGGQPQHF. Here the CDR3 DNA reads TGTGCCAGCAACCTGGGGGGTCAGCCCCAGCATTTT.

This rearrangement joins TRBV2 to TRBJ2-5; TRBD1 matches at 9 bases. V was clipped by 4 bases and J by 5 bases; unmatched bases: 14. The germline V gene has CDR1 SNHLY and CDR2 FYNNEI. The CDR3 covers 17 residues. The CDR3 here is CASSAEKGGTGLETQYF. Written as DNA, the CDR3 is TGTGCCAGCAGTGCTGAAAAGGGCGGGACAGGGTTGGAGACCCAGTACTTC. Using reference TRBV2 and TRBJ2-5 for the parts outside the CDR3, the full variable domain is EPEVTQTPSHQVTQMGQEVILRCVPISNHLYFYWYRQILGQKVEFLVSFYNNEISEKSEIFDDQFSVERPDGSNFTLKIRSTKLEDSAMYFCASSAEKGGTGLETQYFGPGTRLLVL.

The chain is built from TRBV15 and TRBJ1-1, with D hard to call. Trimming pared 0 bases from V and 11 bases from J, leaving 19 bases between. Germline loops: CDR1 LNHNV, CDR2 YYDKDF (reference sequence). There are 15 residues in the CDR3. The CDR3, as DNA: TGTGCCACCAGCAGAGACGTCTTGGGTCAGGCTGGGGCTTTCTTT. Translating it yields CATSRDVLGQAGAFF.

The chain joins TRBV28 to TRBJ1-2; no firm D call. Germline V lookup: CDR1 MDHEN, CDR2 SYDVKM. V lost 6 bases and J lost 5, with 13 bases in between. The CDR3 spans 13 residues. This CDR3 reads CASRDRAGYGYTF. CDR3 sequence (DNA): TGTGCCAGCAGGGACCGGGCGGGGTATGGCTACACCTTC.

The V gene is TRBV9, the J gene TRBJ1-4; tentatively, D is TRBD1 (6 bases). V was clipped by 3 bases and J by 4 bases, with 13 bases between them. This CDR3 comprises 15 residues. Germline V gives CDR1 SGDLS, CDR2 YYNGEE. Here the CDR3 reads CASSEGTSFNEKLFF. CDR3 DNA sequence: TGTGCCAGCAGCGAGGGGACATCTTTTAATGAAAAACTGTTTTTT.

This sequence joins TRBV5-4 and TRBJ1-3; no firm D call. CDR1 is SGHNT and CDR2 is YYREEE in the germline V gene (reference sequence). V was shortened by 4 bases and J by 4 bases, with 9 bases between the two germline ends. This CDR3 contains 13 residues. CDR3 amino acids: CASSQLGGNTIYF. The CDR3 DNA sequence: TGTGCCAGCAGCCAACTTGGCGGAAACACCATATATTTT.

This chain uses TRBV5-1 with TRBJ2-5; 7 nucleotides align to TRBD2. CDR3 length: 14 amino acids. J was trimmed by 5 bases and V by 1 base; bases with no gene match: 5. Germline V lookup: CDR1 SGHRS, CDR2 YFSETQ. The CDR3 coding sequence is TGCGCCAGCAGCTTGAATGTGGGAGGGGAGACCCAGTACTTC. As protein: CASSLNVGGETQYF.

The chain couples TRBV19 to TRBJ1-5; D call uncertain. The V gene's germline CDR1 is LNHDA and CDR2 SQIVND (reference sequence). Deletions cut 11 bases from V and 3 bases from J, with 17 bases between. There are 14 residues in the CDR3. The CDR3 nucleotides are TGTGCCGCTTCTGGACCAGGCCCCAATCAGCCCCAGCATTTT. Translating it yields CAASGPGPNQPQHF.

This chain uses TRBV28 with TRBJ1-2; possibly TRBD1 for D (6 bases). With 3 bases removed from V and 3 bases from J, the gap between germline ends came to 17 bases. Germline V lookup: CDR1 MDHEN, CDR2 SYDVKM. The CDR3 is made up of 16 amino acids. The CDR3 sequence: CASSLLGAPTDYGYTF. In DNA, the CDR3 is TGTGCCAGCAGTTTGTTGGGGGCCCCTACCGACTATGGCTACACCTTC.

The chain employs TRBV5-1 and TRBJ2-5; D gene uncertain. V lost 4 bases and J lost 5, with 18 bases in between. CDR3 length: 15 residues. In germline, CDR1 is SGHRS, CDR2 YFSETQ. The CDR3 nucleotides read TGCGCCAGCAGCCCGGACGGCGGAGTGGTGGAGACCCAGTACTTC. It translates to CASSPDGGVVETQYF.

The chain uses TRBV19 and TRBJ2-6; no clear D. The CDR3 is made up of 18 amino acids. Per germline, CDR1 LNHDA and CDR2 SQIVND (reference sequence). Trimming left V 2 bases short and J 2 bases short, with 16 bases between. CDR3 loop: CASSIYVGLGTGANVLTF. The CDR3 DNA reads TGTGCCAGTAGTATATATGTGGGTCTCGGCACTGGGGCCAACGTCCTGACTTTC.

The chain recombines TRBV6-1 with TRBJ1-1, with D maybe TRBD1 (6 bases). Germline V lookup: CDR1 MNHNS, CDR2 SASEGT. The CDR3 is 10 amino acids. CDR3 DNA: TGTGCAGCGCAGGGGCTAGAAGCTTTCTTT. Translation gives CAAQGLEAFF.

This chain uses TRBV10-1 with TRBJ2-3; the match to TRBD2 covers 11 bases. The CDR3 has 16 amino acids. Germline loops: CDR1 WNHNN, CDR2 SYGVQD (reference sequence). With V trimmed by 6 bases and J by 8 bases, 13 bases remained unmatched. CDR3 in amino acids: CASSILAGGGNVTQYF. CDR3 in DNA: TGCGCCAGCAGCATCCTAGCGGGAGGTGGTAATGTTACGCAGTATTTT.

This clone was seen a few times. The chain is built from TRBV10-3 and TRBJ2-2; no clear D gene. This CDR3 is built from 16 residues. V lost 3 bases and J lost 3, with 14 bases in between. Germline-derived CDR1 and CDR2 are ENHRY and SYGVKD. The CDR3 nucleotides are TGTGCCATCAGTGATCGGGCAGCCTACGACACCGGGGAGCTGTTTTTT. As protein: CAISDRAAYDTGELFF.